One sample yielded the 6 T cell receptor beta chains listed below, sequenced in a study of cytotoxic CD8 clonotypes in ibrutinib-treated CLL (dated by TCRdb to the early 2020s). Receptors were amplified or captured by the immunoSEQ multiplex PCR assay. The clones in this table, taken by TCRdb from immuneACCESS, are in-frame only. Not every clone is retained; where verified, under half of the shortfall comes from an unresolved V gene, and the cause of the rest is unknown. This sample comprises 95,000 to 100,000 clones, around 73% of them detected only once. The ten largest clones add up to around 30% of the sample. The intended sense of this specimen's time point label: 12 months on ibrutinib. The input for sequencing was PBMCs, taken after 12 months of ibrutinib treatment. The receptor source for this set is a human donor with chronic lymphocytic leukemia.

This chain joins TRBV4-1 and TRBJ2-2, with 8 bases lining up with TRBD2. CDR3 length: 15 residues. Per germline, CDR1 MGHRA and CDR2 YSYEKL. With 7 bases clipped from V and 8 bases from J, the junction kept 12 bases outside the gene matches. The CDR3 DNA reads TGCGCCAGCACCCCCAACCCCGCGGGGGGTGGGGAGCTGTTTTTT. Its translation is CASTPNPAGGGELFF.

The chain employs TRBV10-3 and TRBJ1-2; 8 nucleotides align to TRBD1. Per germline, CDR1 ENHRY and CDR2 SYGVKD. V lost 8 bases and J lost 2; bases outside the gene matches: 4. The CDR3 extends over 13 amino acids. CDR3 in amino acids: CAIRDRLNYGYTF. CDR3 coding DNA: TGTGCCATCCGGGACAGGTTGAACTATGGCTACACCTTC.

This clone was counted once. Written as DNA, the CDR3 is TGTGCCAGCAGCTCCAGGTTCGTGACAGATACCTACGAGCAGTACTTC. This gives the protein CASSSRFVTDTYEQYF. The chain links TRBV7-8 to TRBJ2-7; D might be TRBD1 (5 bases). CDR1 is SGHVS and CDR2 is FQNEAQ in the germline V gene. V was shortened by 4 bases and J by 2 bases, with 18 bases between the two germline ends. CDR3 size: 16 residues.

The chain joins TRBV5-5 to TRBJ2-7; D is undetermined. This CDR3 has 14 amino acids. Trimming removed 4 bases at V and 3 bases at J, with 14 bases between. The V gene's germline CDR1 is SGHKS and CDR2 YYEKEE (reference sequence). CDR3 in DNA: TGTGCCAGCAGCCCACCGGCAGTTGGCTACGAGCAGTACTTC. Residues: CASSPPAVGYEQYF.

The chain has TRBV30 and TRBJ2-1; TRBD2 matches 7 bases. The length of the CDR3 is 15 residues. The junction had 15 bases not matched to a gene; V was cut back by 2 bases and J by 11 bases. CDR1 is GTSNPN and CDR2 is SVGIG in the germline V gene (reference sequence). The CDR3 region has the DNA TGTGCCTGGAGTACCACTTTGGCTAGCGGTTCACAGCAGTTCTTC. It encodes CAWSTTLASGSQQFF.

This chain uses TRBV19 with TRBJ1-1; 9 positions agree with TRBD1. Germline CDR1 LNHDA, CDR2 SQIVND (reference sequence). This CDR3 is built from 16 residues. Trimming at V came to 5 bases and at J to 3 bases, leaving 10 bases not matched to a gene. The CDR3 DNA is TGTGCCAGTAGTGCGGGGACAGGGAGAGAGTACACTGAAGCTTTCTTT. Translating it yields CASSAGTGREYTEAFF. Supplemented by reference TRBV19 and TRBJ1-1, the full variable domain reads DGGITQSPKYLFRKEGQNVTLSCEQNLNHDAMYWYRQDPGQGLRLIYYSQIVNDFQKGDIAEGYSVSREKKESFPLTVTSAQKNPTAFYLCASSAGTGREYTEAFFGQGTRLTVV.